The 9 T cell receptor beta chains listed next were all sequenced from one sample in a study of cytomegalovirus exposure and HLA in healthy donors. With 60 Vbeta and 13 Jbeta primers, the PCR was carried out. Data came from immunoSEQ multiplex PCR; TCRdb stores just in-frame clones and leaves some out. The sample contains more than 80,000 clones, 65% to 85% of which appear only once. The specimen sequenced was PBMCs. The source is a female donor in good health and CMV-seropositive.

The chain employs TRBV5-4 and TRBJ2-5; D may be TRBD2 (6 bases). Germline CDR1 is SGHNT and CDR2 is YYREEE (reference sequence). Trimming left V 4 bases short and J 3 bases short, with 16 bases between. The CDR3 sequence is 15 residues long. The CDR3 DNA reads TGTGCCAGCAGCCCCGGCGGGGCCCCGAAAGAGACCCAGTACTTC. Protein: CASSPGGAPKETQYF.

Only one count was recorded for this clone. The chain is built from TRBV29-1 and TRBJ2-5; the D gene is possibly TRBD2 (5 bases). V was trimmed by 4 bases and J by 4 bases, leaving 10 bases between them. CDR3 length: 12 residues. Germline CDR1 is SQVTM and CDR2 is ANQGSEA. The DNA for the CDR3 is TGCAGCGTTGTTCGGGGTCGAGAGACCCAGTACTTC. It codes for CSVVRGRETQYF. Filled out from reference TRBV29-1 and TRBJ2-5, the complete variable domain reads SAVISQKPSRDICQRGTSLTIQCQVDSQVTMMFWYRQQPGQSLTLIATANQGSEATYESGFVIDKFPISRPNLTFSTLTVSNMSPEDSSIYLCSVVRGRETQYFGPGTRLLVL.

The chain carries TRBV4-2 and TRBJ2-7; 8 positions agree with TRBD1. The CDR3 sequence is 13 residues long. Trimming took 3 bases from V and 3 from J; bases not matched to a gene: 1. Looked up from germline, CDR1 is LGHNA and CDR2 is YNFKEQ. The CDR3 is CASSHTGGYEQYF. The CDR3 DNA is TGTGCCAGCAGCCACACAGGGGGCTACGAGCAGTACTTC.

This chain uses TRBV28 with TRBJ1-6; 8 positions agree with TRBD1. The CDR3 is 15 amino acids. The germline V gene encodes CDR1 MDHEN and CDR2 SYDVKM. V lost 4 bases to trimming and J lost 9 bases; unmatched junction nucleotides: 8. CDR3 in DNA: TGTGCCAGCAGTTCCCGGACAGGGTTGTCTTCACCCCTCCACTTT. Protein sequence: CASSSRTGLSSPLHF.

This clone was counted only a few times. The chain couples TRBV6-5 to TRBJ1-1; weak D call: TRBD1 (5 bases). Germline values: CDR1 MNHEY, CDR2 SVGAGI. V was trimmed by 9 bases and J by 1 base, leaving 15 bases between them. This CDR3 region has 14 residues. CDR3 nucleotides: TGTGCCAGTGTAGAGGGGAGGCGGAACACTGAAGCTTTCTTT. Its protein product is CASVEGRRNTEAFF.

The V gene is TRBV6-5, the J gene TRBJ1-2; D call uncertain. The V gene lost 6 bases and the J gene lost 5 bases, with 16 bases spanning the gap. Per the germline V gene, CDR1 is MNHEY and CDR2 is SVGAGI. The CDR3 loop spans 14 amino acids. The CDR3 here is CASSSGAVRYGYTF. The CDR3 DNA reads as TGTGCCAGCAGCTCCGGAGCGGTCCGGTATGGCTACACCTTC.

The genes are TRBV30 and TRBJ2-1; 7 nucleotides match TRBD2. Germline V lookup: CDR1 GTSNPN, CDR2 SVGIG (reference sequence). The CDR3 has 14 residues. V gave up 2 bases and J gave up 7 bases; unmatched junction bases: 8. The CDR3 loop is CAWSTAGVTNEQFF. The CDR3 region has the DNA TGTGCCTGGAGTACCGCGGGAGTCACGAATGAGCAGTTCTTC. The complete variable domain, with remaining parts taken from reference TRBV30 and TRBJ2-1, reads SQTIHQWPATLVQPVGSPLSLECTVEGTSNPNLYWYRQAAGRGLQLLFYSVGIGQISSEVPQNLSASRPQDRQFILSSKKLLLSDSGFYLCAWSTAGVTNEQFFGPGTRLTVL.

CDR3 sequence reads: CAWAGQPPSAEAFF. As DNA, the CDR3 is TGTGCCTGGGCGGGACAGCCACCCAGCGCTGAAGCTTTCTTT. V is TRBV30 and J is TRBJ1-1; 7 bases line up with TRBD1. Germline CDR1 and CDR2: GTSNPN and SVGIG (reference sequence). Trimming took 5 bases from V and 6 from J; bases not matched to a gene: 12. The CDR3 runs 14 residues.

The chain carries TRBV30 and TRBJ1-1; 7 bases match TRBD1. The CDR3 has 13 residues. The J segment lost 7 bases and the V segment lost 2 bases, leaving 7 bases of the junction unmatched. Germline lookup yields CDR1 GTSNPN and CDR2 SVGIG (reference sequence). CDR3 nucleotide sequence: TGTGCCTGGAGTCCTAACGGACAGGATGAAGCTTTCTTT. Protein sequence: CAWSPNGQDEAFF.